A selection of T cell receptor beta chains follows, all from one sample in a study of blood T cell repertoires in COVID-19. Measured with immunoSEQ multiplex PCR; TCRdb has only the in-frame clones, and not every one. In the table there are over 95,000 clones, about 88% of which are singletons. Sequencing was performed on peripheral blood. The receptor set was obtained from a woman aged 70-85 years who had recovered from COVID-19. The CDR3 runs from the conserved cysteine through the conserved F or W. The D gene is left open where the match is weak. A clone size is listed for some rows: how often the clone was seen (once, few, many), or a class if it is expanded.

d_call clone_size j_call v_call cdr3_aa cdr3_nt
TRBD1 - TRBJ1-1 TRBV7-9 CASSPVGQANTEAFF TGTGCCAGCAGCCCTGTGGGACAGGCGAACACTGAAGCTTTCTTT
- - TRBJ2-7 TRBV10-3 CAISEVAYEQYF TGTGCCATCAGTGAAGTGGCTTACGAGCAGTACTTC
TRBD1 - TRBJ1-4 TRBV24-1 CATSDPGTGTEKLFF TGTGCCACCAGTGATCCCGGGACAGGGACTGAAAAACTGTTTTTT
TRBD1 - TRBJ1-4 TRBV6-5 CASSYPGTDYEKLFF TGTGCCAGCAGTTACCCTGGGACAGACTATGAAAAACTGTTTTTT
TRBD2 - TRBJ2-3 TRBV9 CASSGTSGGYTDTQYF TGTGCCAGCAGCGGGACTAGCGGGGGCTACACAGATACGCAGTATTTT
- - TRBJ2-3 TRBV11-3 CASSLGGADTQYF TGTGCCAGCAGCTTAGGGGGAGCAGATACGCAGTATTTT
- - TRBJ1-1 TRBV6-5 CASSYSGGGDAEAFF TGTGCCAGCAGTTACTCGGGGGGGGGAGACGCTGAAGCTTTCTTT
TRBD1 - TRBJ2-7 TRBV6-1 CASSEGDSSYEQYF TGTGCCAGCAGTGAAGGGGACAGCTCCTACGAGCAGTACTTC
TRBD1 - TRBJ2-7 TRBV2 CASSAAGQGSSYEQYF TGTGCCAGCAGTGCCGCCGGACAGGGAAGCTCCTACGAGCAGTACTTC
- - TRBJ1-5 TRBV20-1 CSASSGYSNQPQHF TGCAGTGCTAGTTCGGGGTATAGCAATCAGCCCCAGCATTTT
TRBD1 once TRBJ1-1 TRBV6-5 CASSRTGLNTEAFF TGTGCCAGCAGCCGGACAGGGCTGAACACTGAAGCTTTCTTT
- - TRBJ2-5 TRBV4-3 CASSQETSEETQYF TGCGCCAGCAGCCAAGAAACTAGTGAAGAGACCCAGTACTTC
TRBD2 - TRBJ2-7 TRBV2 CASRRRLASYEQYF TGTGCCAGCAGACGGAGACTAGCATCCTACGAGCAGTACTTC
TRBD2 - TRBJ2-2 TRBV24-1 CATSFSGGALTGELFF TGTGCCACCAGTTTTAGCGGGGGGGCACTCACCGGGGAGCTGTTTTTT
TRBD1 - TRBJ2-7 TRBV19 CASSPQGEAYEQYF TGTGCCAGCTCTCCACAGGGGGAGGCCTACGAGCAGTACTTC
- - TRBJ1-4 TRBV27 CASRPRRGLKEKLFF TGTGCCAGCAGGCCCCGGAGGGGCTTAAAGGAAAAACTGTTTTTT
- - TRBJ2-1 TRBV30 CAWSPGPNNEQFF TGTGCCTGGAGTCCAGGGCCTAACAATGAGCAGTTCTTC